Listed below are T cell receptor beta chains from one sample, sequenced in a study of T cells after yellow fever vaccination. In TCRdb, the 5' RACE reads were re-called with MiXCR into one record per CDR3 protein. Among fewer than 350,000 distinct CDR3 sequences listed, 3.5% to 5% were seen once. The sample was PBMCs, taken 15 days after the yellow fever booster vaccination. All receptors come from a man aged 18-30 years who received the YFV17D yellow fever vaccine. The CDR3 runs from the conserved cysteine through the conserved F or W. Fields, in order: CDR3 protein, CDR3 DNA, V gene, D gene, clone size, J gene. D genes are given only for firm matches. The size of a clone is reported for some rows only, either as once, few or many, or as a class for expanded clones.

CASSLAAFNEQFF TGTGCCAGCAGCTTAGCGGCTTTCAATGAGCAGTTCTTC TRBV7-2 . few TRBJ2-1
CASRTRLAGDQETQYF TGTGCCAGCAGGACCCGACTAGCGGGTGATCAAGAGACCCAGTACTTC TRBV6-2/TRBV6-3 TRBD2 few TRBJ2-5
CASSFGSLGRLQLTNEQFF TGTGCCAGCAGTTTTGGTTCTCTCGGCAGGCTCCAACTAACCAATGAGCAGTTCTTC TRBV12-3/TRBV12-4 . few TRBJ2-1
CASSYSSVSGGFADTQYF TGTGCCAGCAGTTACTCGAGTGTTTCCGGGGGGTTCGCAGATACGCAGTATTTT TRBV6-5 TRBD2 . TRBJ2-3
CASSLAGTGTSGSYNEQFF TGCGCCAGCAGCTTGGCCGGGACAGGGACTAGCGGGTCCTACAATGAGCAGTTCTTC TRBV5-1 TRBD2 few TRBJ2-1
CASSLTTSRDTYEQYF TGCGCCAGCAGCCTCACTACCTCCAGGGATACCTACGAGCAGTACTTC TRBV5-1 . . TRBJ2-7
CATSGWTDEKLFF TGTGCCACCAGCGGATGGACGGATGAAAAACTGTTTTTT TRBV15 . few TRBJ1-4
CASSETGDRNQPQHF TGTGCCAGCAGCGAAACAGGGGACCGCAATCAGCCCCAGCATTTT TRBV7-3 TRBD1 . TRBJ1-5
CSASGNTQETQYF TGCAGTGCTAGTGGGAACACCCAAGAGACCCAGTACTTC TRBV20-1 . many TRBJ2-5
CSASTGTSGGTQETQYF TGCAGTGCTAGCACCGGGACTAGCGGGGGTACTCAAGAGACCCAGTACTTC TRBV20-1 TRBD2 many TRBJ2-5
CASSFLVSNQPQHF TGTGCCAGCAGCTTTTTGGTTAGCAATCAGCCCCAGCATTTT TRBV7-2 . many TRBJ1-5
CASSGTAWETQYF TGCGCCAGCAGCGGGACAGCCTGGGAGACCCAGTACTTC TRBV5-1 TRBD1 many TRBJ2-5
CATLDRSNEQFF TGTGCCACCTTGGACAGATCCAATGAGCAGTTCTTC TRBV10-3 . . TRBJ2-1
CASSQDINSNYGYTF TGTGCCAGCAGCCAAGATATCAACAGTAACTATGGCTACACCTTC TRBV3-1 . few TRBJ1-2
CSARDGAGAYNEQFF TGCAGTGCTAGAGATGGAGCGGGGGCCTACAATGAGCAGTTCTTC TRBV20-1 TRBD2 many TRBJ2-1
CASNPPGGTEAFF TGCGCCAGCAACCCCCCCGGGGGCACTGAAGCTTTCTTT TRBV5-1 . many TRBJ1-1
CSVEGTVRGTDTQYF TGCAGCGTTGAAGGGACGGTGAGAGGCACAGATACGCAGTATTTT TRBV29-1 . many TRBJ2-3
CASSLLQTGDTEAFF TGTGCCAGCAGCTTGCTTCAGACGGGGGACACTGAAGCTTTCTTT TRBV5-5 . . TRBJ1-1
CASSEGQFSNQPQHF TGTGCCAGCAGCGAGGGACAGTTTAGCAATCAGCCCCAGCATTTT TRBV9 TRBD1 . TRBJ1-5
CASSSGMGRADTQYF TGCGCCAGCAGCTCCGGGATGGGGAGGGCAGATACGCAGTATTTT TRBV5-1 TRBD2 many TRBJ2-3
CATSDPHRDPQETQYF TGTGCCACCAGTGATCCACACCGGGACCCTCAAGAGACCCAGTACTTC TRBV24-1 . few TRBJ2-5
CAIRASTGTDTQYF TGTGCCATCAGAGCCAGCACGGGCACAGATACGCAGTATTTT TRBV10-3 . many TRBJ2-3
CASSRGQPSYNEQFF TGTGCCAGCAGCAGGGGGCAACCCTCCTACAATGAGCAGTTCTTC TRBV9 TRBD1 . TRBJ2-1
CSATDPGQGAYEQYF TGCAGTGCAACCGACCCGGGACAGGGGGCCTACGAGCAGTACTTC TRBV20-1 TRBD1 many TRBJ2-7
CASSSTGPSSGNTIYF TGCGCCAGCAGCTCAACAGGGCCCAGCTCTGGAAACACCATATATTTT TRBV5-1 . . TRBJ1-3
CASTLLGEGLFF TGTGCCAGCACCCTTTTGGGGGAGGGGCTGTTCTTC TRBV12-3/TRBV12-4 TRBD2 . TRBJ2-1
CASSPGQVYNEQFF TGCGCCAGCAGCCCCGGACAGGTCTACAATGAGCAGTTCTTC TRBV5-1 TRBD1 few TRBJ2-1
CASSIGRQGGWETQYF TGTGCCAGCAGCATAGGAAGACAGGGGGGTTGGGAGACCCAGTACTTC TRBV7-2 TRBD1 few TRBJ2-5
CASSLARGIYGYTF TGTGCCAGCAGCTTGGCACGGGGTATCTATGGCTACACCTTC TRBV5-6 . many TRBJ1-2
CASSYSSNFNEQFF TGTGCCAGCAGTTACTCTTCGAATTTCAATGAGCAGTTCTTC TRBV6-2/TRBV6-3 . . TRBJ2-1
CASSLIGQYNEQFF TGTGCCAGCAGTTTAATCGGGCAGTACAATGAGCAGTTCTTC TRBV12-3/TRBV12-4 . many TRBJ2-1
CSASEVNTEAFF TGCAGTGCTAGCGAGGTTAACACTGAAGCTTTCTTT TRBV20-1 . . TRBJ1-1
CASCLGGSLYTEAFF TGTGCCAGCTGTCTAGGTGGGAGCTTATACACTGAAGCTTTCTTT TRBV7-9 . few TRBJ1-1
CASSPGQHRGYTF TGTGCCAGCAGTCCGGGACAGCATAGAGGCTACACCTTC TRBV6-6 TRBD1 many TRBJ1-2
CSAQDRGVFSNQPQHF TGCAGTGCTCAAGACAGGGGGGTATTTAGCAATCAGCCCCAGCATTTT TRBV20-1 TRBD1 . TRBJ1-5
CASSSPALGETQYF TGTGCCAGCAGCTCTCCCGCCCTGGGAGAGACCCAGTACTTC TRBV27 . many TRBJ2-5
CASKDREGGTDTQYF TGTGCCAGTAAGGACAGGGAAGGAGGCACAGATACGCAGTATTTT TRBV12-3/TRBV12-4 TRBD1 many TRBJ2-3
CASSEGGEAYNEQFF TGCGCCAGCAGTGAAGGCGGGGAAGCCTACAATGAGCAGTTCTTC TRBV10-1 . many TRBJ2-1
CASSQDAGPSFILYF TGCGCCAGCAGCCAGGATGCGGGACCGAGCTTTATTTTGTACTTC TRBV4-1 . . TRBJ2-5
CASSRNVLDRESNQPQHF TGCGCCAGCAGCCGTAACGTCTTGGACAGGGAGAGCAATCAGCCCCAGCATTTT TRBV4-1 TRBD1 few TRBJ1-5
CASSYMKGAGQPQHF TGTGCCAGCAGTTATATGAAGGGGGCAGGTCAGCCCCAGCATTTT TRBV6-2/TRBV6-3 TRBD1 many TRBJ1-5